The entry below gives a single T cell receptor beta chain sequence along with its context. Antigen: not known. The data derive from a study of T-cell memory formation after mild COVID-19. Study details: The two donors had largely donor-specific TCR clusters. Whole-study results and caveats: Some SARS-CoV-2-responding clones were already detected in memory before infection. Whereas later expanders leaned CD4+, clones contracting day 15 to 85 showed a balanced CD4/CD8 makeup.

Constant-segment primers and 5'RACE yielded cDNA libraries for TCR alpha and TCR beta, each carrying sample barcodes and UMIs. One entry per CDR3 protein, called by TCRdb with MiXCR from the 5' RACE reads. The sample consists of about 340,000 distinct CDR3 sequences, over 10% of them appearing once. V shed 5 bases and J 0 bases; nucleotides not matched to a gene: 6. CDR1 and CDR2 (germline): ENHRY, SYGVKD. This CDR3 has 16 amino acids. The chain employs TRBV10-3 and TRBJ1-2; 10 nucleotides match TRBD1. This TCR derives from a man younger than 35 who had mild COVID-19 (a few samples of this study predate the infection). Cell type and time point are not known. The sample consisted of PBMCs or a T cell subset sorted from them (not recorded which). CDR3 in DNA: TGTGCCATCAGTTCCCCCGGGACAGGGGCTAACTATGGCTACACCTTC. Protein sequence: CAISSPGTGANYGYTF.